This T cell receptor beta chain is from a study of T cells in Graves' hyperthyroidism and ophthalmopathy (dated by TCRdb to about 2019). Looking at the study overall: Peripheral blood was sampled at the time of initial diagnosis, prior to any treatment. To identify TCR V-J signatures that set the groups apart, the researchers used a discovery cohort of about a hundred patients, made up of under 50 with Graves' ophthalmopathy and about 59 with stable Graves' hyperthyroidism. Whether ophthalmopathy could be predicted prospectively was tested in an independent validation cohort made up of approximately 19 hyperthyroidism patients plus 17 patients who later progressed to ophthalmopathy. The approximately 95 discovery patients were divided at random into training and test sets in a 7:3 ratio. In roughly six Graves' hyperthyroidism patients, the study also compared T-cell repertoires from thyroid tissue with T-cell repertoires from blood. After blood sampling, hyperthyroidism patients were treated with methimazole at a starting dose of 30 mg daily, and ophthalmopathy patients were treated with high-dose intravenous methylprednisolone. TCR Vbeta CDR3 sequencing of roughly 140 peripheral blood samples (43 ophthalmopathy, 75 or so hyperthyroidism and approximately 17 progressor patients) is reported in the paper.

Ophthalmopathy patients had moderately to severely active disease, with a Clinical Activity Score of 3 or more, a NOSPECS grade of 4 or more, and a disease duration of less than 3 months. Exclusion was applied to patients with uncontrolled infections, other autoimmune diseases, pregnancy or lactation. Clinical symptoms, serum thyroxine and TRAb, thyroid ultrasound, and orbital computed tomography formed the basis for the diagnoses. Ficoll-Paque density gradient centrifugation was used to isolate PBMCs from 9.5 to 10 ml of fresh peripheral blood. Total RNA was extracted with Trizol reagent, and quality was checked on an Agilent 2100 Bioanalyzer. Broad study findings and their caveats: A 13 V-J signature model separated ophthalmopathy from stable hyperthyroidism, with 87.88% sensitivity and 81% to 82% specificity in cross-validation and 80%/75% in testing. Most expanded thyroid clonotypes (frequency above 0.001) were also found in blood, which suggests that blood repertoires may mirror thyroid immune responses. In validation, progression to ophthalmopathy was predicted by the model with 70.59% sensitivity and around 75% specificity, a median of approximately 6.5 months before onset. Sample size was not statistically predetermined, and blinding of investigators to group allocation was not performed.

TCR beta CDR3 regions were amplified from RNA transcripts. A first-round RT-PCR of the TCR CDR3 used the HTBI primer set with the Qiagen OneStep RT-PCR kit. Libraries were constructed in a second round of multiplex PCR, after which size selection and purification were carried out. The libraries were sequenced on an Illumina HiSeq2000 using paired-end 100 bp reads. The authors' analysis ran thus. Raw data were processed with SOAPnuke, discarding reads with adapters, uncalled bases, mean Phred below 15, or no exact constant-primer or identifier match. COPE v1.2.5 was used to merge the high-quality paired reads, and each unique nucleotide sequence was defined as a clonotype. MiTCR v1.1 was used to align the clonotypes against IMGT TRBV, TRBD and TRBJ reference segments. Only V-J combinations with frequency above 0.0001, covering 99.2% of repertoires, were analysed. A TCS score was defined as the ratio of F50 (clonal expansion) to E x V (chaos), with BLOSUM62-based TCRdist applied between CDR3 peptides within each V-J. Welch's t-statistics and random forest reduced fewer than 550 V-J features to 13, which were used in a naive Bayes classifier (R e1071). TCRdb ran its own pipeline on the public reads, namely fastp trimming at Q25 and MiXCR clone calling, and kept in-frame beta chains. Each record represents a unique CDR3 protein, reported with the most common genes and DNA among its rows. The V and J calls come from TCRdb's annotation, not from the publication. This sample holds 400,000 or so distinct CDR3 sequences; over 12% were observed only once. Clones ranked in the top ten supply 28% of the sample.

This clonotype has just a few counts. There is no known antigen for this receptor. Because the CDR3's place on the DNA is in doubt, the DNA is left out and the CDR3 is given as listed by TCRdb. The CDR3, cysteine through phenylalanine, is 16 amino acids long. According to the germline V gene (reference sequence), CDR1 reads DFQATT and CDR2 reads SNEGSKA. Recombination linked TRBV20-1 to TRBJ2-2; the table assigns TRBD1, which was not confirmed against the DNA. This receptor was taken from a man aged 50-59 years with Graves' ophthalmopathy. Specimen: blood. The CDR3 loop reads CSASWDTRRAPGSCFF.